This TCR beta chain was sequenced in a study of cytomegalovirus exposure and HLA in healthy donors. The study ran its PCR with 60 Vbeta and 13 Jbeta primers. Clones were read by immunoSEQ multiplex PCR, and TCRdb kept only the in-frame ones, dropping some. The sample lists just over 60,000 clones, more than 75% seen once, with roughly 1.5% in the top ten. Comments on this clone: Its antigen is not identified.

Study outcomes and limitations: A later analysis showed that HLA-associated TCR beta chains had undergone more clonal expansion than equally common others. Presence/absence analyses took donor sequencing depth as roughly uniform. Highly shared sequence variants in one cluster were likely a sequencing artifact.

Sequenced sample: PBMCs. This sequence was found in a man aged 18 to 29 in good health and CMV-seronegative.

The CDR3: CASVGTPYGYTF. As DNA, the CDR3 is TGTGCCAGCGTCGGGACACCCTATGGCTACACCTTC. J is TRBJ1-2 and V is TRBV25-1, with a weak D call TRBD1 (6 bases). The CDR3 covers 12 residues. Trimming removed 8 bases from V and 4 bases from J, with 11 bases in between. In germline, CDR1 is MGHDK, CDR2 SYGVNS.